These T cell receptor beta chains were read from a single sample in a study of blood T cells in healthy people across ages. TCRdb ran MiXCR on the 5' RACE reads and lists one entry per CDR3 protein. Here the sample spans 850,000 or so distinct CDR3 sequences, around 26% being singletons. Input material: blood. Source of these receptors: a woman aged 80 or over in good health. The CDR3 runs from the conserved cysteine through the conserved F or W. Each record gives: J gene, clone size, D gene, V gene, CDR3 protein, CDR3 DNA. A D gene is named only where the DNA matches it firmly. Only some rows state a clone size, as once, few, many or a class for expanded clones.

TRBJ1-4 many NA TRBV20-1 CSARLRGSARATNEKLFF TGCAGTGCTCGACTCCGGGGGTCAGCCAGGGCAACTAATGAAAAACTGTTTTTT
TRBJ1-4 NA TRBD1 TRBV5-5 CASRPGQGGLFF TGTGCCAGCAGACCTGGACAGGGTGGACTGTTTTTT
TRBJ1-2 NA NA TRBV12-3/TRBV12-4 CASSWSYGGYTF TGTGCCAGCAGTTGGTCTTATGGTGGCTACACCTTC
TRBJ1-1 NA NA TRBV29-1 CSVHQVRWTEAFF TGCAGCGTCCATCAGGTGAGGTGGACTGAAGCTTTCTTT
TRBJ2-1 NA TRBD1 TRBV11-3 CASSLEVRGYNEQFF TGTGCCAGCAGCTTAGAGGTCAGGGGGTACAATGAGCAGTTCTTC
TRBJ1-1 many NA TRBV6-5 CASSYGAGWTNTEAFF TGTGCCAGCAGTTACGGAGCAGGGTGGACGAACACTGAAGCTTTCTTT
TRBJ1-6 many NA TRBV5-1 CASSEGPGNSPLHF TGCGCCAGCAGCGAGGGACCGGGAAATTCACCCCTCCACTTT
TRBJ2-4 many NA TRBV5-1 CASSLRAEGAKNIQYF TGCGCCAGCAGCTTACGGGCGGAGGGAGCCAAAAACATTCAGTACTTC
TRBJ2-2 NA NA TRBV7-2 CASSRGGSTGELFF TGTGCCAGCAGCCGAGGGGGATCCACCGGGGAGCTGTTTTTT
TRBJ2-5 few NA TRBV5-1 CAGSLAGEETQYF TGCGCCGGCAGCTTGGCAGGGGAAGAGACCCAGTACTTC
TRBJ2-7 many TRBD1 TRBV11-2 CASSLAKTGLYEQYF TGTGCCAGCAGCTTAGCGAAGACAGGGCTCTACGAGCAGTACTTC
TRBJ2-3 NA NA TRBV7-2 CASSEAFTDTQYF TGTGCCAGCAGCGAAGCGTTCACAGATACGCAGTATTTT